One and the same sample provided the 14 T cell receptor beta chains below, sequenced in a study of T cell repertoires in cytomegalovirus infection. A single record per CDR3 protein comes from TCRdb applying MiXCR to the reads. The repertoire includes approximately 590,000 distinct CDR3 sequences, 40% of them detected once, and 48% sits in the top ten. Antigens for these TCRs are unknown. This material consisted of cultured PBMCs, taken from culture after CMV antigen stimulation. All receptors come from a human donor in good health (CMV status not recorded). Some clones in this sample may be carry-over from other donors' samples.

The genes are TRBV3-1 and TRBJ1-6, with a weak D call TRBD1 (6 bases). Deletions cut 4 bases from V and 7 bases from J, with 14 bases between. The germline V gene encodes CDR1 LGHDT and CDR2 YNNKEL (reference sequence). CDR3 length: 15 amino acids. CDR3 amino acids: CASSRWSQGNSPLHF. The CDR3 DNA is TGTGCCAGCAGCCGTTGGTCCCAGGGGAATTCACCCCTCCACTTT.

This chain links TRBV12-3 or TRBV12-4 with TRBJ1-5; the D is unclear. The length of the CDR3 is 14 residues. V was shortened by 4 bases and J by 9 bases, with 16 bases between the two germline ends. The chain's CDR3 is CASSWQSNRRPQHF. CDR3 DNA: TGTGCCAGCAGTTGGCAGTCGAACCGTAGGCCCCAGCATTTT.

This clonotype came up a few times. V usage is TRBV12-3 or TRBV12-4 and J usage is TRBJ2-6; D not resolved. This CDR3 region has 14 residues. V lost 4 bases, J lost 0 bases, and 4 bases lay in between. The CDR3 DNA reads TGTGCCAGCAGTTCAAACTCTGGGGCCAACGTCCTGACTTTC. This codes for CASSSNSGANVLTF.

The V call is TRBV20-1, the J call TRBJ1-5; 8 bases are shared with TRBD1. The CDR3 runs to 15 residues. Trimming took 7 bases from V and 1 from J; bases not matched to a gene: 9. Germline V gives CDR1 DFQATT, CDR2 SNEGSKA (reference sequence). CDR3 DNA: TGCAGTGTCGGACAGGGTCTGGAAAGCAATCAGCCCCAGCATTTT. Its translation is CSVGQGLESNQPQHF.

This clonotype turned up a few times. The chain joins TRBV5-6 to TRBJ1-1; no clear D gene. The ends were cut back, 3 bases at V and 4 bases at J, with 4 bases in the middle. This CDR3 contains 11 residues. Germline loops: CDR1 SGHDT, CDR2 YYEEEE. The chain's CDR3 is CASSYVTEAFF. The CDR3 coding sequence is TGTGCCAGCAGCTACGTCACTGAAGCTTTCTTT.

This clonotype has a handful of counts. The chain carries TRBV12-3 or TRBV12-4 and TRBJ2-1; 10 positions agree with TRBD1. The CDR3 sequence is 15 residues long. V lost 7 bases and J lost 4; bases outside the gene matches: 7. The CDR3 coding sequence is TGTGCCAGCACCCCCCGGGACAGGGGTTACAATGAGCAGTTCTTC. This codes for CASTPRDRGYNEQFF.

The chain has TRBV10-3 and TRBJ1-5, with D tentatively TRBD1 (6 bases). Germline CDR1 reads ENHRY; CDR2 reads SYGVKD. CDR3 length equals 15 residues. Trimming cost V 6 bases and J 5 bases, with 17 bases left between them. The CDR3 sequence: CAIREGVGRDQPQHF. CDR3 DNA sequence: TGTGCCATCAGGGAGGGGGTAGGACGGGATCAGCCCCAGCATTTT.

The chain has TRBV6-6 and TRBJ2-5; TRBD2 agrees at 7 bases. V gave up 6 bases and J gave up 3 bases; unmatched junction bases: 7. This CDR3 is 14 amino acids long. CDR1 and CDR2 from the germline V gene are MNHNY and SVGAGI (reference sequence). The DNA for the CDR3 is TGTGCCAGCAGGGCCCCAGCGGGGAAAGAGACCCAGTACTTC. Translating it yields CASRAPAGKETQYF.

This clonotype turned up a few times. The chain links TRBV12-3 or TRBV12-4 to TRBJ2-6; no clear D. This CDR3 has 15 residues. V lost 3 bases to trimming and J lost 1 base, with 7 bases between them. In nucleotides, the CDR3 is TGTGCCAGCAGTTTGTGGGTGTCTGGGGCCAACGTCCTGACTTTC. It codes for CASSLWVSGANVLTF.

This clonotype has at least ten counts. V gene TRBV7-2 combines with J gene TRBJ1-1; D possibly corresponds to TRBD1 (5 bases). CDR1 and CDR2 (germline): SGHTA, FQGNSA. V lost 5 bases and J lost 2, with 9 bases in between. CDR3 size: 13 residues. DNA of the CDR3: TGTGCCAGCAGCGCACAGGTAAACACTGAAGCTTTCTTT. Translation: CASSAQVNTEAFF.

This clonotype was seen a handful of times. The V call is TRBV6-5, the J call TRBJ2-1, with 9 bases that match TRBD2. The trim removed 6 bases at V and 6 bases at J, leaving 21 bases unmatched. The germline V gene encodes CDR1 MNHEY and CDR2 SVGAGI. The CDR3 contains 19 residues. CDR3 region: CASSKTGTSHLRPGNEQFF. The CDR3 DNA reads TGTGCCAGCAGCAAAACCGGGACTAGCCACCTACGGCCGGGCAATGAGCAGTTCTTC.

This clonotype appeared many times. The chain is built from TRBV18 and TRBJ2-7; TRBD1 agrees at 9 bases. In germline, CDR1 is KGHSH, CDR2 LQKENI. Germline trimming cut 0 bases from V and 6 bases from J; bases unmatched to any gene: 6. This CDR3 contains 15 residues. The CDR3 protein is CASSPPGTGLREQYF. CDR3 sequence (DNA): TGTGCCAGCTCACCACCCGGGACAGGGTTACGCGAGCAGTACTTC.

The chain combines TRBV7-4 with TRBJ1-1, with TRBD1 matching over 8 bases. Losses at the gene ends were 4 bases for V and 5 bases for J; bases not matched to a gene: 6. The CDR3 spans 14 residues. The V gene's germline CDR1 is SGHVT and CDR2 SQSDAQ. CDR3: CASSSTGDGTEAFF. In DNA form, the CDR3 reads TGTGCCAGCAGCTCGACAGGGGACGGGACTGAAGCTTTCTTT.

The CDR3 is CASSYSRRGGGSEQFF. CDR3 sequence (DNA): TGTGCCAGCAGTTACTCGAGACGGGGGGGAGGCAGTGAGCAGTTCTTC. This sequence joins TRBV6-2 or TRBV6-3 and TRBJ2-1; 8 bases agree with TRBD2. V was pared by 0 bases and J by 9 bases, with 10 bases of the junction left unmatched. Germline V CDR1 and CDR2: MNHEY, SVGEGT. The CDR3 consists of 16 residues.